This TCR beta chain comes out of a study of tumor and adjacent non-tumor tissue in lung cancer. In the study overall: Each sample yielded approximately 4.2 million productive TCRbeta reads on average. Broader study findings: Tumor repertoires had a smaller top 100 clone share than normal lung. Shorter survival was associated with higher TCR diversity in tumors.

The template was RNA from unsorted bulk tissue. This non-tumor lung sample came from over 3 cm beyond the tumor edge. Newly diagnosed lung cancer patients had thoracic surgery in China, August–late 2014, without prior chemotherapy. With regard to this clonotype: Its antigen is unidentified. A read error may produce the germline difference seen at one junction end.

CDR1 SGHVS and CDR2 FQNEAQ come from the germline V gene. CDR3 length: 14 amino acids. The library came from three nested PCR rounds adapted from ARM-PCR protocols. One entry per CDR3 protein, called by TCRdb with MiXCR from the multiplex PCR reads. Altogether roughly 49,000 distinct CDR3 sequences are present, around two thirds being singletons, with the ten largest covering 20% to 25%. This TCR was recovered from an older woman with non-small cell lung cancer. The gene calls are TRBV7-8 and TRBJ2-3; possible D gene TRBD2, 6 bases. Sequencing was carried out using distant non-tumor lung tissue. As DNA, the CDR3 is TGTGCTAGCAGCTATAGCGGACTGGAGGATACGCAGTATTTT. It codes for CASSYSGLEDTQYF.